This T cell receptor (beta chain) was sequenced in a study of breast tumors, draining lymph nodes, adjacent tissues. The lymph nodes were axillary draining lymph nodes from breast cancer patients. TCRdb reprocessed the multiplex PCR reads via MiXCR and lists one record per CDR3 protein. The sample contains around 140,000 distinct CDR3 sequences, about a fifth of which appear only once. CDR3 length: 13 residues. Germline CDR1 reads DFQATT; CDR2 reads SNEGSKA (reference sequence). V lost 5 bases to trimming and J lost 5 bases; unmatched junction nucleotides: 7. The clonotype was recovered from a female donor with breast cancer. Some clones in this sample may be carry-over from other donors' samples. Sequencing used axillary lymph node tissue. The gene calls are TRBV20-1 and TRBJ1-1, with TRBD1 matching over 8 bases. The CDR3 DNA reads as TGCAGTGCTGGCCAGGGGGCGCGGACTGAAGCTTTCTTT. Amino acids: CSAGQGARTEAFF.